Each of the 20 T cell receptor beta chains below was sequenced from the same sample in a study of blood T cell repertoires in COVID-19 (TCRdb year 2020). Libraries were prepared through the immunoSEQ multiplex PCR assay. TCRdb obtained this table from immuneACCESS and retained in-frame rearrangements with V and J assigned. These tables miss some clones; where compared with another copy, unresolved V genes account for less than half of the shortfall, and the remainder is unexplained. This sample lists around 200,000 clones; around 83% were detected once. Around 5% of the sample is taken by the ten largest. Sample: peripheral blood. These receptors all come from a woman aged 80 or over with acute or convalescent COVID-19.

The chain is built from TRBV30 and TRBJ1-6; D is ambiguous. CDR1 and CDR2 (germline): GTSNPN, SVGIG (reference sequence). This CDR3 has 13 amino acids. V gave up 3 bases and J gave up 9 bases, with 12 bases separating them. The CDR3 reads CAWSALRSSPLHF. The CDR3 nucleotides read TGTGCCTGGAGCGCCCTCCGGTCTTCACCCCTCCACTTT.

This chain connects TRBV27 to TRBJ2-3; possibly TRBD2 for D (5 bases). This CDR3 is built from 15 residues. Per germline, CDR1 MNHEY and CDR2 SMNVEV (reference sequence). Deletions cut 3 bases from V and 2 bases from J, with 12 bases between. In DNA form, the CDR3 reads TGTGCCAGCAGTTTGGTTCCGGGGTTCACAGATACGCAGTATTTT. Translation gives CASSLVPGFTDTQYF.

V usage is TRBV11-2 and J usage is TRBJ2-1; tentative D call: TRBD2 (6 bases). The V gene lost 0 bases and the J gene lost 3 bases, with 9 bases spanning the gap. Germline V CDR1 and CDR2: SGHAT, FQNNGV. The CDR3 extends over 15 amino acids. CDR3 protein: CASSLDGTYYNEQFF. The CDR3 DNA sequence: TGTGCCAGCAGCTTAGACGGGACTTACTACAATGAGCAGTTCTTC.

The chain employs TRBV4-2 and TRBJ2-1, with TRBD2 matching 8 bases. V shed 2 bases and J 7 bases; nucleotides not matched to a gene: 10. CDR1 LGHNA and CDR2 YNFKEQ come from the germline V gene. The CDR3 spans 16 residues. The CDR3 sequence: CASSQPTSGTRNEQFF. DNA for the CDR3: TGTGCCAGCAGCCAACCTACTAGCGGTACGCGGAATGAGCAGTTCTTC.

This clone appeared once. The chain has TRBV2 and TRBJ1-5, with D perhaps matching TRBD1 (5 bases). This CDR3 region has 15 residues. CDR1 SNHLY and CDR2 FYNNEI come from the germline V gene. V gave up 4 bases and J gave up 6 bases, with 16 bases separating them. CDR3 nucleotide sequence: TGTGCCAGCAGTGTTCGGGGGATGTCCGGTCAGCCCCAGCATTTT. Its translation is CASSVRGMSGQPQHF.

The gene calls are TRBV30 and TRBJ1-5; 7 nucleotides match TRBD1. The CDR3 extends over 17 amino acids. The V segment lost 5 bases and the J segment 1 base; nucleotides outside the gene matches: 14. Germline V lookup: CDR1 GTSNPN, CDR2 SVGIG (reference sequence). The CDR3 sequence is CAWGTVGRGGSNQPQHF. The CDR3 nucleotides read TGTGCCTGGGGGACAGTCGGGAGGGGTGGAAGCAATCAGCCCCAGCATTTT.

This clone has more than one count but fewer than ten. CDR3 DNA sequence: TGTGCCAGCAGCTCGGGACTAGCGATGGTGAATGAGCAGTTCTTC. Translation: CASSSGLAMVNEQFF. V and J are TRBV7-3 and TRBJ2-1; 10 bases agree with TRBD2. This CDR3 has 15 amino acids. V was clipped by 4 bases and J by 7 bases; unmatched bases: 7. CDR1 is SGHTA, CDR2 FQGTGA, per germline.

The chain is built from TRBV7-3 and TRBJ1-1; 10 nucleotides match TRBD1. Germline CDR1 is SGHTA and CDR2 is FQGTGA. V lost 6 bases, J lost 5 bases, and 6 bases stayed unmatched. The CDR3 is 14 residues long. The CDR3 sequence is CASSETGGGTEAFF. CDR3 sequence (DNA): TGTGCCAGCAGTGAGACAGGGGGCGGGACTGAAGCTTTCTTT.

This sequence joins TRBV6-2 or TRBV6-3 and TRBJ2-5; possibly TRBD2 for D (6 bases). V lost 5 bases and J lost 5, with 15 bases in between. Per the germline V gene, CDR1 is MNHEY and CDR2 is SVGEGT. CDR3 length: 14 amino acids. The CDR3 region is CASSPNGSGETQYF. DNA for the CDR3: TGTGCCAGCAGTCCCAACGGGAGTGGGGAGACCCAGTACTTC.

The chain combines TRBV12-5 with TRBJ2-2; 10 nucleotides agree with TRBD2. This CDR3 region has 18 residues. From germline, CDR1 is LGHNT and CDR2 FRNRAP. Trimming cost V 4 bases and J 7 bases; bases outside gene matches: 15. CDR3 loop: CASGSHRLAGEEGGELFF. The DNA for the CDR3 is TGTGCTAGTGGTTCCCACCGGCTAGCGGGAGAAGAGGGCGGGGAGCTGTTTTTT.

The CDR3 spells CASSYRPGTGNGYTF. The CDR3 DNA follows: TGTGCCAGCAGCTACCGACCCGGGACAGGGAATGGCTACACCTTC. The chain employs TRBV7-2 and TRBJ1-2; 9 positions match TRBD1. Germline assignment: CDR1 SGHTA and CDR2 FQGNSA. The CDR3 runs to 15 residues. J lost 6 bases, V lost 4 bases, and 9 bases had no gene match.

The J gene is TRBJ2-4, the V gene TRBV3-1 (or the pseudogene TRBV3-2); 7 positions agree with TRBD2. V lost 0 bases to trimming and J lost 8 bases; unmatched junction nucleotides: 10. CDR1 and CDR2 (germline): LGHDT, YNNKEL (reference sequence). The CDR3 loop spans 16 amino acids. Here the CDR3 reads CASSQDGGGRGDIQYF. As DNA, the CDR3 is TGTGCCAGCAGCCAAGATGGTGGAGGGAGGGGAGACATTCAGTACTTC.

This clone was seen a few times. The chain couples TRBV7-2 to TRBJ1-1; D perhaps matches TRBD1 (5 bases). The CDR3 has 16 residues. The V gene's germline CDR1 is SGHTA and CDR2 FQGNSA. The V gene lost 1 base and the J gene lost 4 bases, with 16 bases spanning the gap. The CDR3 nucleotides are TGTGCCAGCAGCTTAGGGGTGTGGGGCAGGAGCACTGAAGCTTTCTTT. Residues: CASSLGVWGRSTEAFF.

V usage is TRBV7-3 and J usage is TRBJ2-2; 7 positions agree with TRBD2. Germline V CDR1 and CDR2: SGHTA, FQGTGA. J was trimmed by 7 bases and V by 10 bases; bases with no gene match: 12. This CDR3 is built from 14 residues. CDR3 residues: CATAVGRANGELFF. Here the CDR3 DNA reads TGTGCCACCGCGGTAGGGAGGGCCAACGGGGAGCTGTTTTTT.

This clone was counted a single time. The V gene is TRBV20-1, the J gene TRBJ1-1; D possibly corresponds to TRBD1 (5 bases). CDR1 is DFQATT and CDR2 is SNEGSKA in the germline V gene (reference sequence). This CDR3 spans 12 amino acids. V lost 3 bases, J lost 8 bases, and 13 bases lay in between. Here the CDR3 DNA reads TGCAGTGCTAGTACCACAGGCGACGAAGCTTTCTTT. It encodes CSASTTGDEAFF.

The genes are TRBV28 and TRBJ2-3; D is perhaps TRBD1 (7 bases). The CDR3 covers 17 residues. CDR1 is MDHEN and CDR2 is SYDVKM in the germline V gene. Trimming stripped 4 bases from V and 0 bases from J, with 17 bases between. The CDR3: CASSSEGFRGSTDTQYF. As DNA, the CDR3 is TGTGCCAGCAGTTCGGAGGGGTTCAGGGGGAGCACAGATACGCAGTATTTT.

The chain is built from TRBV2 and TRBJ2-2; D is possibly TRBD1 (5 bases). Germline V lookup: CDR1 SNHLY, CDR2 FYNNEI. The CDR3 contains 14 residues. V lost 7 bases to trimming and J lost 7 bases, with 16 bases between them. CDR3 nucleotides: TGTGCCAGCAAACCCCTATTAACAGGCGGGGAGCTGTTTTTT. This codes for CASKPLLTGGELFF.

CDR3 bases: TGCGCCAGCTCTAGGGACAGGACGTATAATGAGCAGTTCTTC. Its translation is CASSRDRTYNEQFF. The rearrangement links TRBV10-2 to TRBJ2-1; 8 nucleotides line up with TRBD1. This CDR3 spans 14 amino acids. Germline values: CDR1 WSHSY, CDR2 SAAADI. J lost 7 bases, V lost 8 bases, and 10 bases had no gene match.

V and J are TRBV7-2 and TRBJ2-1; no reliable D call. This CDR3 spans 14 amino acids. Germline CDR1 and CDR2: SGHTA and FQGNSA. Deletions cut 1 base from V and 4 bases from J, with 8 bases between. CDR3 sequence: CASSLGPEYNEQFF. In DNA, the CDR3 is TGTGCCAGCAGCTTAGGCCCTGAGTACAATGAGCAGTTCTTC.

The gene calls are TRBV6-5 and TRBJ2-7, with D unresolved. The V end lost 4 bases, the J end lost 3 bases, and 7 bases lay between the germline ends. The V gene's germline CDR1 is MNHEY and CDR2 SVGAGI. The CDR3 loop spans 12 amino acids. CDR3 sequence reads: CASSSNSYEQYF. The CDR3 bases are TGTGCCAGCAGTTCCAACAGCTACGAGCAGTACTTC.